Following are 32 T cell receptor beta chains from one sample sequenced in a study of Ad26.COV2.S vaccination and SARS-CoV-2 variants. Profiled with immunoSEQ multiplex PCR; TCRdb holds only in-frame clones, not every one. The sample carries 180,000 or so clones, around 90% recorded once. This material consisted of peripheral blood, taken after recovery from COVID-19. The receptor set was obtained from a human donor who had recovered from COVID-19.

The chain joins TRBV1 to TRBJ2-1; the table's D call TRBD1 went unverified against the DNA. TRBV1 is termed a pseudogene. The CDR3 has 14 residues. In nucleotides, the CDR3 is TGCACCAGCAGCCAAGTAGAGGGGGAGAATGAGCAGTTCTTC. Residues: CTSSQVEGENEQFF.

For the CDR3, the DNA is TGTGCCAGCAGACCCGGGACCCTCCTAGGCGACTATGGCTACACCTTC. It yields the protein CASRPGTLLGDYGYTF. This chain links TRBV28 with TRBJ1-2; perhaps TRBD1 as D (5 bases). The CDR3 loop spans 16 amino acids. CDR1 and CDR2 (germline): MDHEN, SYDVKM. Trimming removed 6 bases at V and 3 bases at J, with 20 bases between.

The gene calls are TRBV19 and TRBJ2-2; 9 nucleotides agree with TRBD2. Germline V gene lookup returns CDR1 LNHDA and CDR2 SQIVND (reference sequence). The CDR3 covers 17 residues. The V gene end was trimmed by 3 bases and the J gene end by 0 bases; junction bases not matched to a gene: 5. The CDR3 DNA follows: TGTGCCAGTAGTATCCCCCTAGCGGGACCGAACACCGGGGAGCTGTTTTTT. Translated, it gives CASSIPLAGPNTGELFF.

This clone was recorded once. This rearrangement joins TRBV7-3 to TRBJ2-3; D may match TRBD1 or TRBD2 (5 bases each). The CDR3 totals 12 residues. Deletions cut 5 bases from V and 8 bases from J, with 11 bases between. The germline V gene encodes CDR1 SGHTA and CDR2 FQGTGA. The chain's CDR3 is CASSRDLGTQYF. For the CDR3, the DNA is TGTGCCAGCAGCCGGGACCTAGGTACGCAGTATTTT.

Regarding this clone: This sample also contains other DNA sequences that code for the same CDR3. The V call is TRBV27, the J call TRBJ1-5, with D hard to call. The CDR3 consists of 13 residues. V was cut by 0 bases and J by 1 base, with 1 base left in between. Germline V lookup: CDR1 MNHEY, CDR2 SMNVEV (reference sequence). CDR3 in DNA: TGTGCCAGCAGTTTATCAAGCAATCAGCCCCAGCATTTT. This gives the protein CASSLSSNQPQHF.

The CDR3 reads CASNQGTELFF. The CDR3 DNA reads TGCGCCAGCAACCAAGGGACAGAACTGTTTTTT. The V and J genes are TRBV23-1 and TRBJ1-4, with 7 nucleotides matching TRBD1. TRBV23-1 is reported as an ORF; its role is uncertain. The CDR3 totals 11 residues. The junction had 5 bases not matched to a gene; V was cut back by 7 bases and J by 12 bases.

V is TRBV3-1 (or the pseudogene TRBV3-2) and J is TRBJ2-7, with a weak D call TRBD1 (5 bases). V lost 4 bases and J lost 5, with 15 bases in between. Germline CDR1 reads LGHDT; CDR2 reads YNNKEL (reference sequence). CDR3 length equals 14 residues. The DNA for the CDR3 is TGTGCCAGCAGCCCCTCAATGGGCAGGGACGAGCAGTACTTC. The encoded protein is CASSPSMGRDEQYF.

The chain has TRBV27 and TRBJ2-3; possibly TRBD2 for D (6 bases). V lost 5 bases, J lost 2 bases, and 17 bases lay in between. The CDR3 runs 16 residues. CDR1 and CDR2 (germline): MNHEY, SMNVEV (reference sequence). CDR3 coding DNA: TGTGCCAGCAGTAGACCTCCGGGACTGACCACAGATACGCAGTATTTT. Protein sequence: CASSRPPGLTTDTQYF.

The chain employs TRBV6-1 and TRBJ1-4, with D perhaps TRBD1 (6 bases). The CDR3 is 18 amino acids. The ends were cut back, 2 bases at V and 5 bases at J, with 21 bases in the middle. Per the germline V gene, CDR1 is MNHNS and CDR2 is SASEGT. The CDR3 is CASSEPPHPRGGNEKLFF. CDR3 bases: TGTGCCAGCAGTGAACCTCCCCACCCGAGGGGGGGGAATGAAAAACTGTTTTTT.

The chain links TRBV7-2 to TRBJ2-5; TRBD1 matches at 12 bases. In germline, CDR1 is SGHTA, CDR2 FQGNSA. This CDR3 spans 15 amino acids. V shed 5 bases and J 3 bases; nucleotides not matched to a gene: 4. The CDR3 region has the DNA TGTGCCAGCAGCCTTGGGACAGGGGGCAAAGAGACCCAGTACTTC. The encoded protein is CASSLGTGGKETQYF.

The chain is built from TRBV28 and TRBJ2-3, with 8 bases fitting TRBD1. CDR1 and CDR2 (germline): MDHEN, SYDVKM. The trim removed 6 bases at V and 5 bases at J, leaving 10 bases unmatched. The CDR3 loop spans 15 amino acids. CDR3 sequence: CASSPRTGMVDTQYF. The CDR3 nucleotides read TGTGCCAGCAGCCCCCGGACAGGGATGGTAGATACGCAGTATTTT.

CDR3 DNA: TGTGCCAGCAGTGAAAGCTATGGCTACACCTTC. Amino acid sequence: CASSESYGYTF. The chain links TRBV2 to TRBJ1-2; no clear D gene. CDR1 is SNHLY, CDR2 FYNNEI, per germline. Deletions cut 2 bases from V and 4 bases from J, with 2 bases between. The CDR3 spans 11 residues.

Comment on this clone: The germline gene is not matched at one end of the junction; a read error may be the cause. This sequence joins TRBV29-1 and TRBJ2-1; D may be TRBD2 (6 bases). Per germline, CDR1 SQVTM and CDR2 ANQGSEA. The CDR3 is 13 residues long. The CDR3 coding sequence is TGCAGCGTTGAACGAGGGTGGGGGGAGGTAAGGATCTTC. Translation gives CSVERGWGEVRIF.

This clone was observed a single time. The chain carries TRBV11-2 and TRBJ2-7; D is unresolved. The V gene lost 1 base and the J gene lost 3 bases, with 16 bases spanning the gap. Germline CDR1 SGHAT, CDR2 FQNNGV. The CDR3 consists of 16 residues. Written as DNA, the CDR3 is TGTGCCAGCAGCTTAGCCGGGTCGTCCACTCGCTACGAGCAGTACTTC. This gives the protein CASSLAGSSTRYEQYF.

V usage is TRBV2 and J usage is TRBJ2-7, with D hard to call. Trimming cost V 4 bases and J 2 bases, with 9 bases left between them. Germline V lookup: CDR1 SNHLY, CDR2 FYNNEI. The CDR3 spans 13 residues. The CDR3 bases are TGTGCCAGCAGTGGGTACTATCCCTACGAGCAGTACTTC. Residues: CASSGYYPYEQYF.

The rearrangement joins TRBV7-6 to TRBJ1-3; a weak D match, TRBD1 (5 bases). The CDR3 is 14 amino acids. Per the germline V gene, CDR1 is SGHVS and CDR2 is FNYEAQ. V was clipped by 3 bases and J by 8 bases, with 14 bases between them. The CDR3 loop reads CASSLGGFSDTIYF. The CDR3 DNA follows: TGTGCCAGCAGCTTGGGGGGATTCTCGGACACCATATATTTT.

The chain combines TRBV15 with TRBJ2-3, with 11 bases aligning to TRBD1. The V gene end was trimmed by 5 bases and the J gene end by 5 bases; junction bases not matched to a gene: 3. The CDR3 is 14 amino acids. Per germline, CDR1 LNHNV and CDR2 YYDKDF (reference sequence). In DNA form, the CDR3 reads TGTGCCACCAGCGGGGGGACAGGGGGAGATACGCAGTATTTT. Its translation: CATSGGTGGDTQYF.

The chain employs TRBV6-5 and TRBJ1-5; tentatively, D is TRBD1 (6 bases). Trimming took 8 bases from V and 4 from J, leaving 15 bases between them. This CDR3 region has 14 residues. The V gene's germline CDR1 is MNHEY and CDR2 SVGAGI. The CDR3 protein is CASRSGAGNQPQHF. DNA for the CDR3: TGTGCCAGCCGATCGGGGGCTGGAAATCAGCCCCAGCATTTT.

The rearrangement joins TRBV4-2 to TRBJ2-1, with TRBD2 as a possible D gene (6 bases). V lost 4 bases to trimming and J lost 3 bases, with 10 bases between them. Germline assignment: CDR1 LGHNA and CDR2 YNFKEQ. The CDR3 length is 14 residues. CDR3: CASSLSGVYNEQFF. For the CDR3, the DNA is TGTGCCAGCAGCCTCTCGGGGGTCTACAATGAGCAGTTCTTC.

V usage is TRBV30 and J usage is TRBJ2-1, with TRBD2 matching 16 bases. Germline CDR1 GTSNPN, CDR2 SVGIG (reference sequence). This CDR3 is built from 17 residues. With V trimmed by 5 bases and J by 6 bases, 10 bases remained unmatched. The CDR3 spells CAWVGTSGGEGSNEQFF. The CDR3 nucleotides read TGTGCCTGGGTCGGGACTAGCGGGGGGGAGGGTTCCAATGAGCAGTTCTTC. Variable domain in full (rest from reference TRBV30 and TRBJ2-1): SQTIHQWPATLVQPVGSPLSLECTVEGTSNPNLYWYRQAAGRGLQLLFYSVGIGQISSEVPQNLSASRPQDRQFILSSKKLLLSDSGFYLCAWVGTSGGEGSNEQFFGPGTRLTVL.

The V and J genes are TRBV19 and TRBJ2-3; D is ambiguous. Trimming removed 1 base from V and 6 bases from J, with 14 bases in between. Germline V gene sequence: CDR1 LNHDA, CDR2 SQIVND (reference sequence). The CDR3 extends over 15 amino acids. CDR3: CASSIGGLPDDTQYF. The CDR3 DNA reads TGTGCCAGTAGTATAGGTGGTCTCCCCGACGATACGCAGTATTTT.

This chain joins TRBV9 and TRBJ2-1, with D possibly TRBD1 on 6 matching bases. Germline assignment: CDR1 SGDLS and CDR2 YYNGEE. V was clipped by 1 base and J by 2 bases, with 16 bases between them. The CDR3 extends over 17 amino acids. CDR3 sequence (DNA): TGTGCCAGCAGCGTATTCTCAACAGGGAACACCTACAATGAGCAGTTCTTC. As protein: CASSVFSTGNTYNEQFF.

This clone was counted only a few times. The chain uses TRBV19 and TRBJ2-1; the D gene is possibly TRBD1 (5 bases). V lost 5 bases to trimming and J lost 6 bases, with 14 bases between them. Germline CDR1 is LNHDA and CDR2 is SQIVND (reference sequence). The CDR3 is 14 residues long. CDR3: CASSQGLAGNEQFF. For the CDR3, the DNA is TGTGCCAGTAGTCAGGGCCTCGCCGGCAATGAGCAGTTCTTC.

The chain recombines TRBV9 with TRBJ2-2, with D unclear. V was trimmed by 7 bases and J by 6 bases, leaving 22 bases between them. Germline lookup yields CDR1 SGDLS and CDR2 YYNGEE. This CDR3 contains 16 residues. CDR3 sequence reads: CASALAPLGLSGELFF. The CDR3 DNA is TGTGCCAGCGCCTTAGCCCCCCTTGGCCTCTCCGGGGAGCTGTTTTTT. Full variable domain (rest looked up from reference TRBV9 and TRBJ2-2): DSGVTQTPKHLITATGQRVTLRCSPRSGDLSVYWYQQSLDQGLQFLIQYYNGEERAKGNILERFSAQQFPDLHSELNLSSLELGDSALYFCASALAPLGLSGELFFGEGSRLTVL.

The chain links TRBV5-4 to TRBJ1-4; 9 nucleotides line up with TRBD1. This CDR3 contains 15 residues. CDR1 is SGHNT and CDR2 is YYREEE in the germline V gene (reference sequence). V lost 0 bases, J lost 7 bases, and 4 bases stayed unmatched. CDR3 amino acids: CASSLEGTGREKLFF. DNA of the CDR3: TGTGCCAGCAGCTTGGAAGGGACAGGGCGTGAAAAACTGTTTTTT.

The rearrangement uses TRBV19 and TRBJ2-7; D perhaps matches TRBD1 (6 bases). The ends were cut back, 9 bases at V and 2 bases at J, with 20 bases in the middle. CDR1 and CDR2 (germline): LNHDA, SQIVND (reference sequence). The CDR3 has 15 residues. The CDR3 loop reads CASLTNRDHTYEQYF. CDR3 in DNA: TGTGCCAGCCTTACAAACAGGGACCATACCTACGAGCAGTACTTC.

This sequence joins TRBV6-5 and TRBJ1-5, with D unclear. CDR3 length: 13 residues. Per germline, CDR1 MNHEY and CDR2 SVGAGI. Trimming shortened V by 6 bases and J by 7 bases, and 13 bases separated the two germline ends. The CDR3 coding sequence is TGTGCCAGCAGCCCCGGCCGGGAACAGCCCCAGCATTTT. It translates to CASSPGREQPQHF.

The chain couples TRBV7-3 to TRBJ2-3; D remains unclear. The CDR3 totals 15 residues. Trimming shortened V by 5 bases and J by 2 bases, and 14 bases separated the two germline ends. Per the germline V gene, CDR1 is SGHTA and CDR2 is FQGTGA. CDR3 in DNA: TGTGCCAGCAGCCCTTATGGGGTTATCACAGATACGCAGTATTTT. It specifies CASSPYGVITDTQYF. The full variable domain, in which reference TRBV7-3 and TRBJ2-3 provide the parts outside the CDR3, is GAGVSQTPSNKVTEKGKYVELRCDPISGHTALYWYRQSLGQGPEFLIYFQGTGAADDSGLPNDRFFAVRPEGSVSTLKIQRTERGDSAVYLCASSPYGVITDTQYFGPGTRLTVL.

The chain recombines TRBV7-9 with TRBJ2-5; D unresolved. There are 11 residues in the CDR3. The V gene's germline CDR1 is SEHNR and CDR2 FQNEAQ (reference sequence). Trimming took off 5 bases at V and 5 bases at J, with 6 bases between the two ends. In nucleotides, the CDR3 is TGTGCCAGCAGCGATGCGGAGACCCAGTACTTC. Translation: CASSDAETQYF.

The chain recombines TRBV5-4 with TRBJ2-3; tentatively, D is TRBD2 (6 bases). Deletions cut 1 base from V and 4 bases from J, with 16 bases between. The CDR3 has 16 amino acids. The germline V gene has CDR1 SGHNT and CDR2 YYREEE (reference sequence). CDR3 loop: CASSLSGTPAADTQYF. In nucleotides, the CDR3 is TGTGCCAGCAGCTTGTCCGGGACTCCTGCAGCAGATACGCAGTATTTT.

The rearrangement links TRBV10-3 to TRBJ1-4; D is unclear. The CDR3 loop spans 14 amino acids. Germline lookup yields CDR1 ENHRY and CDR2 SYGVKD. The ends were cut back, 0 bases at V and 5 bases at J, with 7 bases in the middle. In DNA form, the CDR3 reads TGTGCCATCAGTGAGTCGATGGGAAATGAAAAACTGTTTTTT. This translates into CAISESMGNEKLFF.

The chain employs TRBV11-1 and TRBJ2-7; perhaps TRBD2 as D (6 bases). Germline V CDR1 and CDR2: SGHAT, FQDESV (reference sequence). Trimming cost V 1 base and J 0 bases, with 7 bases left between them. The CDR3 is 14 amino acids. CDR3 nucleotides: TGTGCCAGCAGCTTAGTGCGGGGCTCCTACGAGCAGTACTTC. It is translated as CASSLVRGSYEQYF.